The 24 T cell receptor beta chains given below trace back to one sample, sequenced in a study of cytomegalovirus exposure and HLA in healthy donors. The PCR employed 60 Vbeta primers together with 13 Jbeta primers. Sequencing was performed with immunoSEQ multiplex PCR; in TCRdb, only in-frame clones are kept and a portion is missing. Seen here are about 200,000 clones, about 85% observed once, and the top ten hold about 0.37%. The source material was PBMCs. The receptors derive from a male donor in good health and CMV-seropositive.

This rearrangement joins TRBV6-5 to TRBJ2-7; tentatively, D is TRBD1 (6 bases). Germline CDR1 and CDR2: MNHEY and SVGAGI. V lost 0 bases to trimming and J lost 2 bases, with 11 bases between them. This CDR3 region has 15 residues. CDR3 protein: CASSYSLTGTYEQYF. The CDR3 region has the DNA TGTGCCAGCAGTTACTCCCTGACAGGTACCTACGAGCAGTACTTC.

The chain combines TRBV6-5 with TRBJ2-7; TRBD1 is a possible D gene (5 bases). The V end was cut by 10 bases, the J end by 1 base, with 11 bases between. Germline-derived CDR1 and CDR2 are MNHEY and SVGAGI. The CDR3 extends over 12 amino acids. CDR3 coding DNA: TGTGCCACCATGGACAAGTCCTACGAGCAGTACTTC. Protein: CATMDKSYEQYF.

This chain joins TRBV11-2 and TRBJ2-7, with 10 bases matching TRBD1. CDR1 and CDR2 from the germline V gene are SGHAT and FQNNGV. This CDR3 comprises 15 residues. Germline trimming cut 1 base from V and 3 bases from J; bases unmatched to any gene: 3. The CDR3 loop is CASSLVGTGVYEQYF. Here the CDR3 DNA reads TGTGCCAGCAGCTTAGTTGGGACAGGGGTCTACGAGCAGTACTTC.

The chain carries TRBV28 and TRBJ2-7; tentatively, D is TRBD1 (6 bases). The CDR3 contains 15 residues. V lost 1 base, J lost 2 bases, and 12 bases lay in between. Germline CDR1 reads MDHEN; CDR2 reads SYDVKM. CDR3 nucleotide sequence: TGTGCCAGCAGTTTATCTCGAAACAGGGCCTACGAGCAGTACTTC. Its translation: CASSLSRNRAYEQYF.

This clone appeared once. The chain has TRBV28 and TRBJ1-2; 7 bases fit TRBD1. This CDR3 spans 15 amino acids. Germline CDR1 is MDHEN and CDR2 is SYDVKM. Germline trimming cut 2 bases from V and 3 bases from J; bases unmatched to any gene: 6. The CDR3 DNA is TGTGCCAGCAGTTTAGGAATAGGGGGCGACTATGGCTACACCTTC. This sequence encodes CASSLGIGGDYGYTF.

This clone was observed a few times. J is TRBJ2-5 and V is TRBV5-6, with D possibly being TRBD1 (6 bases). The J call could be wrong; TRBJ2-7 is a better fit for the DNA end. Germline CDR1 reads SGHDT; CDR2 reads YYEEEE. This CDR3 contains 14 residues. The CDR3 DNA follows: TGTGCCAGCAGCCTCCTTACAGGGAACTACGAGCAGTACTTC. This encodes CASSLLTGNYEQYF.

The V call is TRBV7-9, the J call TRBJ2-1; a weak D match, TRBD1 (5 bases). V was trimmed by 3 bases and J by 8 bases, leaving 17 bases between them. CDR1 and CDR2 (germline): SEHNR, FQNEAQ (reference sequence). The CDR3 spans 15 residues. The CDR3 is CASSFPDKSTDEQFF. CDR3 nucleotides: TGTGCCAGCAGCTTTCCGGACAAGTCTACAGATGAGCAGTTCTTC.

This rearrangement joins TRBV7-3 to TRBJ1-4; TRBD1 might be the D (5 bases). The CDR3 spans 16 residues. Trimming stripped 1 base from V and 3 bases from J, with 12 bases between. Germline CDR1 is SGHTA and CDR2 is FQGTGA. The CDR3 loop reads CASSLRGGVANEKLFF. CDR3 nucleotides: TGTGCCAGCAGCTTAAGGGGGGGGGTAGCTAATGAAAAACTGTTTTTT. Full variable domain (outside the CDR3, taken from reference TRBV7-3 and TRBJ1-4): GAGVSQTPSNKVTEKGKYVELRCDPISGHTALYWYRQSLGQGPEFLIYFQGTGAADDSGLPNDRFFAVRPEGSVSTLKIQRTERGDSAVYLCASSLRGGVANEKLFFGSGTQLSVL.

This chain uses TRBV29-1 with TRBJ1-2; 9 positions match TRBD1. The V gene's germline CDR1 is SQVTM and CDR2 ANQGSEA. The CDR3 extends over 13 amino acids. V trimming: 6 bases; J trimming: 4 bases; junction bases outside the gene matches: 6. The CDR3 nucleotides read TGCAGCGTCAGACAGGGGGGCGTCTATGGCTACACCTTC. This sequence encodes CSVRQGGVYGYTF.

CDR3 bases: TGTGCCAGCTCTCAACTAGCGGGGCCTTACAATGAGCAGTTCTTC. This translates into CASSQLAGPYNEQFF. The V gene is TRBV18, the J gene TRBJ2-1, with 10 bases that match TRBD2. Germline CDR1 and CDR2: KGHSH and LQKENI. J gave up 4 bases and V 6 bases, and 6 bases lay outside the gene matches. The CDR3 sequence is 15 residues long.

This clone appeared once. This chain links TRBV9 with TRBJ2-5; 13 bases are shared with TRBD2. Trimming removed 4 bases from V and 4 bases from J; junction bases left unmatched: 7. CDR3 size: 16 residues. Germline CDR1 and CDR2: SGDLS and YYNGEE. This CDR3 is CASSPWTSGSSETQYF. The CDR3 DNA follows: TGTGCCAGCAGCCCCTGGACTAGCGGGAGCTCAGAGACCCAGTACTTC.

This chain uses TRBV5-4 with TRBJ2-5; 9 positions match TRBD2. Matching the DNA end better, TRBJ2-7 makes the J call doubtful. This CDR3 has 14 residues. CDR1 is SGHNT and CDR2 is YYREEE in the germline V gene (reference sequence). DNA of the CDR3: TGTGCCAGCAGCTTTAGCGGGAGTTACTACGAGCAGTACTTC. Amino acids: CASSFSGSYYEQYF.

This chain uses TRBV15 with TRBJ1-1; D ambiguous. Per the germline V gene, CDR1 is LNHNV and CDR2 is YYDKDF (reference sequence). V was shortened by 1 base and J by 5 bases, with 11 bases between the two germline ends. The CDR3 runs 14 residues. As DNA, the CDR3 is TGTGCCACCAGCAGAGTAGTGGGCGAAACTGAAGCTTTCTTT. Protein sequence: CATSRVVGETEAFF. The whole variable domain, remainder taken from reference TRBV15 and TRBJ1-1, is DAMVIQNPRYQVTQFGKPVTLSCSQTLNHNVMYWYQQKSSQAPKLLFHYYDKDFNNEADTPDNFQSRRPNTSFCFLDIRSPGLGDTAMYLCATSRVVGETEAFFGQGTRLTVV.

The CDR3 loop is CASSDPGQGNTGELFF. CDR3 DNA sequence: TGTGCCAGCAGTGATCCGGGACAGGGGAACACCGGGGAGCTGTTTTTT. This rearrangement joins TRBV25-1 to TRBJ2-2, with 9 bases identical to TRBD1. CDR1 is MGHDK, CDR2 SYGVNS, per germline. This CDR3 has 16 amino acids. J gave up 1 base and V 3 bases, and 3 bases lay outside the gene matches.

The genes are TRBV4-3 and TRBJ1-1; D may be TRBD1 (6 bases). Trimming cost V 1 base and J 6 bases, with 15 bases left between them. This CDR3 has 15 amino acids. Germline CDR1 reads LGHNA; CDR2 reads YSLEER. The CDR3 DNA is TGCGCCAGCAGCCAAGGTGGGGGCTCGGAGGCTGAAGCTTTCTTT. It is translated as CASSQGGGSEAEAFF.

Only a few counts were recorded for this clone. The genes are TRBV7-9 and TRBJ1-1, with 11 bases fitting TRBD1. V shed 3 bases, J shed 4 bases, and the junction held 4 bases outside the gene matches. The CDR3 has 15 amino acids. Germline V lookup: CDR1 SEHNR, CDR2 FQNEAQ (reference sequence). In DNA form, the CDR3 reads TGTGCCAGCAGCTTTTGGACAGGGGGCGGCACTGAAGCTTTCTTT. Translation: CASSFWTGGGTEAFF.

As regards this clone: One junction end does not reproduce the germline sequence, and a read error may be involved. The chain couples TRBV2 to TRBJ2-3, with a weak D call TRBD2 (5 bases). In germline, CDR1 is SNHLY, CDR2 FYNNEI. The CDR3 length is 16 residues. The CDR3 loop reads CAGSVETGYTTDTQYF. CDR3 bases: TGTGCCGGCAGTGTGGAAACGGGGTATACCACAGATACGCAGTATTTT.

The chain couples TRBV19 to TRBJ1-1, with a weak D call TRBD1 (5 bases). Germline loops: CDR1 LNHDA, CDR2 SQIVND (reference sequence). V lost 3 bases and J lost 4, with 12 bases in between. The CDR3 extends over 14 amino acids. The CDR3 here is CASSIQGPITEAFF. CDR3 DNA: TGTGCCAGTAGTATTCAGGGTCCTATCACTGAAGCTTTCTTT.

V gene TRBV5-4 combines with J gene TRBJ1-5; maybe TRBD1 (5 bases). V was shortened by 4 bases and J by 6 bases, with 11 bases between the two germline ends. The length of the CDR3 is 13 residues. Germline CDR1 and CDR2: SGHNT and YYREEE (reference sequence). DNA of the CDR3: TGTGCCAGCAGCACCCAGGGAACTCAGCCCCAGCATTTT. Amino acid sequence: CASSTQGTQPQHF.

The rearrangement joins TRBV7-8 to TRBJ1-1; perhaps TRBD1 as D (5 bases). The germline V gene encodes CDR1 SGHVS and CDR2 FQNEAQ. This CDR3 comprises 15 residues. V shed 0 bases and J shed 1 base, with 9 bases lying between them. In DNA, the CDR3 is TGTGCCAGCAGCTTAGCGGGGGGAGGGAACACTGAAGCTTTCTTT. Translated, it gives CASSLAGGGNTEAFF.

The count of this clone is one. The genes are TRBV30 and TRBJ2-5; 9 nucleotides agree with TRBD1. The DNA end favors TRBJ2-7, so the J call may be wrong. The germline CDR1 and CDR2 sequences are GTSNPN and SVGIG (reference sequence). The length of the CDR3 is 13 residues. CDR3 DNA: TGTGCCTGGACCGGGACAGGGACGGCCGAGCAGTACTTC. Its translation: CAWTGTGTAEQYF.

This chain connects TRBV15 to TRBJ2-2; a possible D gene is TRBD1 (5 bases). In germline, CDR1 is LNHNV, CDR2 YYDKDF (reference sequence). This CDR3 is built from 15 residues. The germline V and J ends were trimmed by 5 bases and 0 bases, with 10 bases remaining between them. Here the CDR3 DNA reads TGTGCCACCAGCCCAGACAGAACGAACACCGGGGAGCTGTTTTTT. Translating it yields CATSPDRTNTGELFF.

The chain couples TRBV19 to TRBJ2-7; 10 bases fit TRBD2. Germline V gives CDR1 LNHDA, CDR2 SQIVND (reference sequence). The CDR3 runs 20 residues. J lost 2 bases, V lost 3 bases, and 19 bases had no gene match. For the CDR3, the DNA is TGTGCCAGTAGTATTGGTGGTATAGGAAGCGGGAGGGTAACGGCCTACGAGCAGTACTTC. Protein sequence: CASSIGGIGSGRVTAYEQYF.

V and J are TRBV6-5 and TRBJ1-3; possibly TRBD1 for D (5 bases). This CDR3 spans 14 amino acids. The germline V and J ends were trimmed by 6 bases and 0 bases, with 9 bases remaining between them. Germline V gene data show CDR1 as MNHEY and CDR2 as SVGAGI. The CDR3 region has the DNA TGTGCCAGCAGCCCGGACATCTCTGGAAACACCATATATTTT. Protein product: CASSPDISGNTIYF.